The 28 T cell receptor beta chains below come from one sample, sequenced in a study of T cells in Graves' hyperthyroidism and ophthalmopathy. Authors of the study amplified TCR beta CDR3 regions from RNA transcripts. First-round RT-PCR with HTBI primers amplified the TCR CDR3 region. Each CDR3 protein gets one entry after TCRdb re-called the multiplex PCR reads with MiXCR. This table has about 640,000 distinct CDR3 sequences, more than 20% appearing once. The sequenced material came from blood. These receptors were obtained from a man in his thirties or forties with Graves' ophthalmopathy.

Regarding this clonotype: This sequence may be a read error, since a much larger clone differs from it by one base. V and J are TRBV27 and TRBJ1-1; D gene ambiguous. The CDR3 length is 14 residues. Germline V gene data show CDR1 as MNHEY and CDR2 as SMNVEV (reference sequence). CDR3 DNA: TGTGCCAGCAGTCCCCGAGGGCGCGGCACTGGAGCTTTCTTT. As protein: CASSPRGRGTGAFF.

The chain joins TRBV7-8 to TRBJ2-1; 13 bases align to TRBD2. Germline-derived CDR1 and CDR2 are SGHVS and FQNEAQ. V shed 8 bases, J shed 6 bases, and the junction held 7 bases outside the gene matches. This CDR3 has 15 amino acids. CDR3 residues: CASELAGGPSNEQFF. In DNA, the CDR3 is TGTGCCAGCGAACTAGCGGGAGGGCCCTCCAATGAGCAGTTCTTC.

The chain is built from TRBV20-1 and TRBJ2-1, with a possible D match to TRBD2 (6 bases). V was pared by 0 bases and J by 6 bases, with 15 bases between. From germline, CDR1 is DFQATT and CDR2 SNEGSKA (reference sequence). CDR3 length: 15 residues. CDR3: CSARDFLLASNEQFF. CDR3 nucleotides: TGCAGTGCTAGAGATTTTCTACTAGCATCCAATGAGCAGTTCTTC.

The chain joins TRBV7-4 to TRBJ2-4; 10 nucleotides line up with TRBD2. This CDR3 spans 15 amino acids. Looked up from germline, CDR1 is SGHVT and CDR2 is SQSDAQ. Trimming cost V 4 bases and J 4 bases; bases outside gene matches: 4. The CDR3 DNA sequence: TGTGCCAGCAGCTGTTTTAGCGGGAGGAAAAACATTCAGTACTTC. Its protein product is CASSCFSGRKNIQYF.

The sample holds a few counts of this clonotype. The chain carries TRBV28 and TRBJ2-1, with 10 bases matching TRBD2. The CDR3 is 13 residues long. Germline CDR1 MDHEN, CDR2 SYDVKM. J lost 9 bases, V lost 6 bases, and 5 bases had no gene match. CDR3 residues: CASSSLAGSEQFF. The CDR3 nucleotides read TGTGCCAGCAGCTCACTAGCGGGAAGTGAGCAGTTCTTC.

The V and J genes are TRBV9 and TRBJ1-1; D gene uncertain. Germline lookup yields CDR1 SGDLS and CDR2 YYNGEE. The CDR3 extends over 13 amino acids. Trimming removed 4 bases from V and 10 bases from J, with 17 bases in between. This CDR3 reads CASSLSPGNGAFF. The DNA for the CDR3 is TGTGCCAGCAGCCTATCCCCGGGCAATGGAGCTTTCTTT.

This clonotype was seen once. Without the conserved terminal phenylalanine or tryptophan, this CDR3 likely stems from a read error. The rearrangement links TRBV5-1 to TRBJ1-1; D call uncertain. The CDR3 runs to 17 residues. Germline assignment: CDR1 SGHRS and CDR2 YFSETQ. V was clipped by 0 bases and J by 1 base, with 16 bases between them. CDR3: CASSLGFEGRENTEAFS. The CDR3 nucleotides are TGCGCCAGCAGCTTGGGGTTTGAAGGGAGGGAGAACACTGAAGCTTTCTCT.

V and J are TRBV9 and TRBJ2-1; D is undetermined. The CDR3 length is 13 residues. The germline CDR1 and CDR2 sequences are SGDLS and YYNGEE. Trimming removed 0 bases at V and 8 bases at J, with 9 bases between. The CDR3 here is CASSVDGPYEQFF. CDR3 in DNA: TGTGCCAGCAGCGTAGACGGTCCCTATGAGCAGTTCTTC. Drawing the rest from reference TRBV9 and TRBJ2-1, the complete variable domain is DSGVTQTPKHLITATGQRVTLRCSPRSGDLSVYWYQQSLDQGLQFLIQYYNGEERAKGNILERFSAQQFPDLHSELNLSSLELGDSALYFCASSVDGPYEQFFGPGTRLTVL.

This clonotype came up many times. V and J are TRBV6-2 or TRBV6-3 and TRBJ2-7; 7 nucleotides agree with TRBD2. V shed 7 bases, J shed 4 bases, and the junction held 10 bases outside the gene matches. The CDR3 runs 14 residues. CDR1 is MNHEY and CDR2 is SVGEGT in the germline V gene. The CDR3, as DNA: TGTGCCAGCAACTCTGCGGGAGATCGGTACGAGCAGTACTTC. It is translated as CASNSAGDRYEQYF.

The V gene is TRBV6-9, the J gene TRBJ1-3; D gene ambiguous. CDR1 is MNHGY, CDR2 SVAAGI, per germline. Between the trimmed V and J ends, which lost 1 base and 9 bases, there was a span of 13 bases. The CDR3 is 14 amino acids. DNA of the CDR3: TGTGCCAGCAGTTATTGGACGGGCTCGGGCACCATATATTTT. Encoded protein: CASSYWTGSGTIYF.

This clonotype appeared a few times. The CDR3 nucleotides are TGTGCCAGCAGCGTAGAGGTTATGACAGGGTCGAACACTGAAGCTTTCTTT. It codes for CASSVEVMTGSNTEAFF. The chain employs TRBV9 and TRBJ1-1; 7 bases line up with TRBD1. This CDR3 has 17 amino acids. V was pared by 0 bases and J by 1 base, with 9 bases of the junction left unmatched. Germline V gene sequence: CDR1 SGDLS, CDR2 YYNGEE.

The chain links TRBV12-3 or TRBV12-4 to TRBJ2-1; no clear D. The CDR3 runs 15 residues. V dropped 2 bases and J dropped 2 bases, with 10 bases sitting between them. CDR3 loop: CASSLQLSAYNEQFF. DNA of the CDR3: TGTGCCAGCAGTTTACAACTATCAGCCTACAATGAGCAGTTCTTC.

There are a few counts of this clonotype. J is TRBJ2-7 and V is TRBV5-1; D remains unclear. The CDR3 totals 15 residues. The germline V and J ends were trimmed by 0 bases and 1 base, with 11 bases remaining between them. Germline V gives CDR1 SGHRS, CDR2 YFSETQ. The CDR3, as DNA: TGCGCCAGCAGCTTGGAGCCAGGCCCTTCCTACGAGCAGTACTTC. Protein product: CASSLEPGPSYEQYF.

This clonotype was detected a few times. The V call is TRBV9, the J call TRBJ2-3; D is undetermined. V lost 0 bases to trimming and J lost 5 bases, with 4 bases between them. From germline, CDR1 is SGDLS and CDR2 YYNGEE. The CDR3 covers 12 residues. The CDR3 here is CASSVDVDTQYF. The CDR3 nucleotides read TGTGCCAGCAGCGTAGATGTAGATACGCAGTATTTT.

This chain connects TRBV15 to TRBJ2-7, with D possibly TRBD1 on 5 matching bases. Germline V lookup: CDR1 LNHNV, CDR2 YYDKDF (reference sequence). CDR3 length equals 15 residues. V was pared by 0 bases and J by 5 bases, with 14 bases between. CDR3 protein: CATSRDRGIGDEQYF. The DNA of the CDR3 is TGTGCCACCAGCAGAGATCGCGGAATAGGGGACGAGCAGTACTTC.

The chain carries TRBV20-1 and TRBJ1-2, with a possible D match to TRBD1 (6 bases). V was shortened by 6 bases and J by 8 bases, with 16 bases between the two germline ends. Germline V gene lookup returns CDR1 DFQATT and CDR2 SNEGSKA (reference sequence). The CDR3 is made up of 12 amino acids. CDR3 sequence reads: CSAEGGMWGYTF. Written as DNA, the CDR3 is TGCAGTGCAGAAGGGGGAATGTGGGGCTACACCTTC.

This clonotype was observed many times. CDR3 coding DNA: TGTGCCAGCAGCTACGCAGGGTGGGAGACCCAGTACTTC. As protein: CASSYAGWETQYF. The chain carries TRBV7-9 and TRBJ2-5; a weak D match, TRBD1 (5 bases). The length of the CDR3 is 13 residues. The ends were cut back, 4 bases at V and 5 bases at J, with 11 bases in the middle. CDR1 and CDR2 (germline): SEHNR, FQNEAQ (reference sequence).

The gene calls are TRBV4-2 and TRBJ2-7; 7 nucleotides align to TRBD2. CDR1 LGHNA and CDR2 YNFKEQ come from the germline V gene. With 0 bases clipped from V and 4 bases from J, the junction kept 9 bases outside the gene matches. The CDR3 has 16 amino acids. CDR3 sequence: CASSQEPGGLRYEQYF. The CDR3 DNA is TGTGCCAGCAGCCAAGAGCCGGGGGGACTACGGTACGAGCAGTACTTC.

V gene TRBV19 combines with J gene TRBJ1-2; D is unclear. With 7 bases removed from V and 7 bases from J, the gap between germline ends came to 16 bases. CDR1 is LNHDA, CDR2 SQIVND, per germline (reference sequence). The CDR3 is made up of 13 amino acids. The CDR3 loop is CASKATPRGGYTF. CDR3 DNA: TGTGCCAGTAAAGCGACACCACGAGGTGGCTACACCTTC. Supplemented by reference TRBV19 and TRBJ1-2, the full variable domain reads DGGITQSPKYLFRKEGQNVTLSCEQNLNHDAMYWYRQDPGQGLRLIYYSQIVNDFQKGDIAEGYSVSREKKESFPLTVTSAQKNPTAFYLCASKATPRGGYTFGSGTRLTVV.

This clonotype was counted between two and nine times. The V gene is TRBV7-2, the J gene TRBJ2-1; D gene unclear. The germline gives CDR1 SGHTA, CDR2 FQGNSA. This CDR3 has 13 amino acids. V was trimmed by 5 bases and J by 1 base, leaving 6 bases between them. CDR3 residues: CASSAFSYNEQFF. The CDR3, as DNA: TGTGCCAGCAGCGCCTTTTCCTACAATGAGCAGTTCTTC.

This clonotype was observed many times. The chain combines TRBV28 with TRBJ2-2; TRBD2 matches 7 bases. CDR3 size: 18 residues. The V gene end was trimmed by 5 bases and the J gene end by 4 bases; junction bases not matched to a gene: 16. Germline values: CDR1 MDHEN, CDR2 SYDVKM. CDR3 residues: CASSPGTTTLRITGELFF. The DNA for the CDR3 is TGTGCCAGCAGTCCCGGGACTACCACTTTAAGAATCACCGGGGAGCTGTTTTTT. The full variable domain, completed using reference TRBV28 and TRBJ2-2, is DVKVTQSSRYLVKRTGEKVFLECVQDMDHENMFWYRQDPGLGLRLIYFSYDVKMKEKGDIPEGYSVSREKKERFSLILESASTNQTSMYLCASSPGTTTLRITGELFFGEGSRLTVL.

The V call is TRBV19, the J call TRBJ2-3; 7 bases map to TRBD1. Germline CDR1 and CDR2: LNHDA and SQIVND (reference sequence). The CDR3 runs to 15 residues. V lost 3 bases to trimming and J lost 4 bases; unmatched junction nucleotides: 7. The CDR3 DNA is TGTGCCAGTAGTATCAACAGGGGCTATGCAGATACGCAGTATTTT. It specifies CASSINRGYADTQYF.

This rearrangement joins TRBV5-1 to TRBJ1-3, with D possibly TRBD1 on 5 matching bases. Germline V gene lookup returns CDR1 SGHRS and CDR2 YFSETQ. This CDR3 region has 15 residues. V was trimmed by 5 bases and J by 0 bases, leaving 12 bases between them. CDR3 in amino acids: CASRRDGTSGNTIYF. CDR3 coding DNA: TGCGCCAGCAGGCGGGACGGTACCTCTGGAAACACCATATATTTT.

J is TRBJ2-1 and V is TRBV6-2 or TRBV6-3; 13 positions agree with TRBD2. The CDR3 covers 16 residues. With 7 bases clipped from V and 8 bases from J, the junction kept 11 bases outside the gene matches. The germline CDR1 and CDR2 sequences are MNHEY and SVGEGT. CDR3 loop: CASTRRTSGGLDEQFF. The DNA of the CDR3 is TGTGCCAGCACTCGTCGGACTAGCGGGGGTTTGGATGAGCAGTTCTTC.

This clonotype was recorded many times. The chain has TRBV7-8 and TRBJ2-3; D unresolved. Germline-derived CDR1 and CDR2 are SGHVS and FQNEAQ. CDR3 length equals 12 residues. Trimming took off 4 bases at V and 4 bases at J, with 6 bases between the two ends. The CDR3 DNA reads as TGTGCCAGCAGCTCCGGCCCAGATACGCAGTATTTT. As protein: CASSSGPDTQYF. Together with reference TRBV7-8 and TRBJ2-3, the CDR3 gives the full variable domain: GAGVSQSPRYKVAKRGQDVALRCDPISGHVSLFWYQQALGQGPEFLTYFQNEAQLDKSGLPSDRFFAERPEGSVSTLKIQRTQQEDSAVYLCASSSGPDTQYFGPGTRLTVL.

This clonotype was observed at least ten times. The chain is built from TRBV3-1 and TRBJ2-1; 10 nucleotides line up with TRBD1. The V gene end was trimmed by 7 bases and the J gene end by 2 bases; junction bases not matched to a gene: 5. CDR3 length: 15 amino acids. Germline V CDR1 and CDR2: LGHDT, YNNKEL (reference sequence). The CDR3 nucleotides read TGTGCCAGCACCACTGACAGGGGGCCCTACAATGAGCAGTTCTTC. Its translation: CASTTDRGPYNEQFF.

This clonotype showed up just a few times. The V gene is TRBV6-4, the J gene TRBJ1-2; D might be TRBD1 (6 bases). Trimming took 2 bases from V and 4 from J, leaving 8 bases between them. The CDR3 extends over 13 amino acids. Germline V gene lookup returns CDR1 MRHNA and CDR2 SNTAGT. Here the CDR3 reads CASSDRGGYGYTF. In nucleotides, the CDR3 is TGTGCCAGCAGTGACCGAGGGGGCTATGGCTACACCTTC.

The J gene is TRBJ2-3, the V gene TRBV10-2; D is unclear. The CDR3 has 14 residues. V lost 0 bases to trimming and J lost 4 bases, with 8 bases between them. Germline V gene data show CDR1 as WSHSY and CDR2 as SAAADI. The DNA for the CDR3 is TGCGCCAGCAGTGAGTCGTCTTCAGCAGATACGCAGTATTTT. This sequence encodes CASSESSSADTQYF.